The TCR beta chain described here comes from a study of OX40 agonist ivuxolimab in advanced cancers. Overall study results and limits: On average, CD8+ T cells had more expanded clones than CD4+. At 0.1-3.0 mg/kg, partial responders had clonal expansion among the lowest observed.

This CDR3 comprises 13 residues. V lost 2 bases and J lost 5, with 6 bases in between. Germline V lookup: CDR1 MNHEY, CDR2 SVGAGI. Regarding this clone: Antigen: not known.

Method: immunoSEQ multiplex PCR; TCRdb's copy keeps in-frame clones and lacks some. This table has 65,000 to 85,000 clones, roughly 86% appearing once. The genes are TRBV6-5 and TRBJ2-2; D uncertain. Specimen: CD4+ or CD8+ T cells sorted from blood, collected in a trial of the OX40 agonist ivuxolimab. The sequence came from an adult with an advanced solid tumor such as melanoma, head and neck, liver or kidney cancer. The CDR3 DNA reads as TGTGCCAGCAGTTACATGGGTACCGGGGAGCTGTTTTTT. Translated: CASSYMGTGELFF.